These 24 T cell receptor beta chains share one sample of origin, sequenced in a study of blood T cell repertoires in COVID-19. Using immunoSEQ multiplex PCR, the repertoire was profiled, and TCRdb retains in-frame clones only, with some absent. The sample gives some 300,000 clones, over 80% of which show up once; about 6% is in the top ten. The sample taken for sequencing was peripheral blood. All receptors come from a woman between 50 and 59 years old with COVID-19, enrolled during active disease.

V gene TRBV19 combines with J gene TRBJ1-5; the match to TRBD1 covers 9 bases. This CDR3 has 16 residues. V lost 5 bases and J lost 11; bases outside the gene matches: 16. Germline V gene data show CDR1 as LNHDA and CDR2 as SQIVND (reference sequence). The CDR3, as DNA: TGTGCCAGTAGTCCCGACAGGGGGAGGGCCCAATTAGCCCAGCATTTT. Translated, it gives CASSPDRGRAQLAQHF.

The gene calls are TRBV18 and TRBJ2-2; D is ambiguous. V dropped 3 bases and J dropped 6 bases, with 11 bases sitting between them. Germline V gene data show CDR1 as KGHSH and CDR2 as LQKENI. The CDR3 runs 14 residues. CDR3: CASSPRRSAGELFF. CDR3 nucleotide sequence: TGTGCCAGCTCACCCCGGCGGTCGGCCGGGGAGCTGTTTTTT.

V usage is TRBV7-2 and J usage is TRBJ2-7; D possibly corresponds to TRBD1 (5 bases). The V end was cut by 2 bases, the J end by 2 bases, with 13 bases between. CDR3 length: 15 residues. Germline V gene sequence: CDR1 SGHTA, CDR2 FQGNSA. The CDR3 sequence: CASSLRSGLAYEQYF. For the CDR3, the DNA is TGTGCCAGCAGCTTAAGGTCAGGGCTTGCCTACGAGCAGTACTTC.

The V and J genes are TRBV6-2 or TRBV6-3 and TRBJ1-2, with no clear D. V gave up 4 bases and J gave up 4 bases, with 10 bases separating them. The CDR3 has 13 residues. Germline CDR1 reads MNHEY; CDR2 reads SVGEGT. CDR3 region: CASSSQTGYGYTF. CDR3 nucleotide sequence: TGTGCCAGCAGTTCCCAAACCGGCTATGGCTACACCTTC.

The chain is built from TRBV7-6 and TRBJ2-3; the D gene is possibly TRBD2 (5 bases). This CDR3 spans 17 amino acids. Germline V gives CDR1 SGHVS, CDR2 FNYEAQ. V was clipped by 1 base and J by 2 bases, with 16 bases between them. CDR3 protein: CASSLGPVARLTDTQYF. DNA for the CDR3: TGTGCCAGCAGCTTAGGGCCGGTAGCGAGACTCACAGATACGCAGTATTTT.

The J gene is TRBJ2-7, the V gene TRBV10-3, with D possibly TRBD1 on 5 matching bases. The CDR3 runs 13 residues. In germline, CDR1 is ENHRY, CDR2 SYGVKD. V was shortened by 4 bases and J by 3 bases, with 10 bases between the two germline ends. CDR3 bases: TGTGCCATCAGTGTCAGGGCAGGCTACGAGCAGTACTTC. This gives the protein CAISVRAGYEQYF.

V is TRBV11-3 and J is TRBJ2-1, with D perhaps matching TRBD2 (5 bases). In germline, CDR1 is SGHNT, CDR2 YENEEA. Trimming removed 0 bases from V and 7 bases from J, with 19 bases in between. The CDR3 is 17 amino acids. CDR3 coding DNA: TGTGCCAGCAGCTTAGATACGGTATTTCGAGCGGATAATGAGCAGTTCTTC. Translation gives CASSLDTVFRADNEQFF.

The chain is built from TRBV2 and TRBJ2-1; a possible D gene is TRBD2 (6 bases). V was trimmed by 2 bases and J by 2 bases, leaving 19 bases between them. CDR1 SNHLY and CDR2 FYNNEI come from the germline V gene. The CDR3 consists of 18 residues. In nucleotides, the CDR3 is TGTGCCAGCAGTGAATTTTCTGGGAGGTTTTTTACCTACAATGAGCAGTTCTTC. Encoded protein: CASSEFSGRFFTYNEQFF.

This chain uses TRBV19 with TRBJ2-5; D possibly corresponds to TRBD1 (6 bases). CDR1 is LNHDA, CDR2 SQIVND, per germline (reference sequence). CDR3 length equals 16 residues. Trimming removed 1 base from V and 1 base from J, with 13 bases in between. CDR3 sequence: CASSIGQGTSQETQYF. DNA of the CDR3: TGTGCCAGTAGTATAGGCCAGGGGACATCCCAAGAGACCCAGTACTTC.

This chain links TRBV5-5 with TRBJ1-4; D is unclear. The CDR3 consists of 15 residues. V was clipped by 4 bases and J by 0 bases, with 10 bases between them. Germline V gene sequence: CDR1 SGHKS, CDR2 YYEKEE (reference sequence). CDR3 DNA: TGTGCCAGCAGCCTAATACCTGCAACTAATGAAAAACTGTTTTTT. This encodes CASSLIPATNEKLFF.

The gene calls are TRBV4-1 and TRBJ2-1; the match to TRBD2 covers 12 bases. J gave up 3 bases and V 4 bases, and 7 bases lay outside the gene matches. Germline values: CDR1 MGHRA, CDR2 YSYEKL. The CDR3 length is 17 residues. The CDR3 DNA reads as TGCGCCAGCAGCCTTTTATCGGGACTAGCGGGCTACAATGAGCAGTTCTTC. Its protein is CASSLLSGLAGYNEQFF.

This sequence joins TRBV19 and TRBJ1-4; D remains unclear. The CDR3 covers 13 residues. Germline CDR1 is LNHDA and CDR2 is SQIVND (reference sequence). Trimming stripped 8 bases from V and 3 bases from J, with 10 bases between. DNA of the CDR3: TGTGCCAGTTCGACATTACCTAATGAAAAACTGTTTTTT. This sequence encodes CASSTLPNEKLFF.

In DNA, the CDR3 is TGTGCCAGCAGTTATCACACAGGGAAAGGGAACACTGAAGCTTTCTTT. Its translation is CASSYHTGKGNTEAFF. This rearrangement joins TRBV6-2 or TRBV6-3 to TRBJ1-1, with D maybe TRBD1 (6 bases). Trimming cost V 3 bases and J 1 base, with 15 bases left between them. CDR1 and CDR2 (germline): MNHEY, SVGEGT. The length of the CDR3 is 16 residues.

The V and J genes are TRBV6-2 or TRBV6-3 and TRBJ1-6; TRBD1 agrees at 7 bases. The CDR3 spans 14 residues. The trim removed 5 bases at V and 5 bases at J, leaving 3 bases unmatched. Germline CDR1 is MNHEY and CDR2 is SVGEGT. CDR3 residues: CASSPGQNNSPLHF. Written as DNA, the CDR3 is TGTGCCAGCAGTCCGGGACAGAATAATTCACCCCTCCACTTT.

V and J are TRBV27 and TRBJ2-7, with 7 bases identical to TRBD1. With 2 bases clipped from V and 2 bases from J, the junction kept 6 bases outside the gene matches. This CDR3 comprises 15 residues. Germline loops: CDR1 MNHEY, CDR2 SMNVEV (reference sequence). The CDR3 coding sequence is TGTGCCAGCAGTTTACCCGACAGGGCGGCCTACGAGCAGTACTTC. It encodes CASSLPDRAAYEQYF.

This clone was observed once. The chain has TRBV24-1 and TRBJ2-7, with TRBD2 as a possible D gene (6 bases). V lost 3 bases to trimming and J lost 3 bases, with 11 bases between them. CDR3 size: 14 residues. Germline V gene data show CDR1 as KGHDR and CDR2 as SFDVKD. The CDR3: CATSDRDSSYEQYF. As DNA, the CDR3 is TGTGCCACCAGTGATCGGGACTCCAGCTACGAGCAGTACTTC.

The rearrangement links TRBV5-1 to TRBJ1-2; D uncertain. CDR3 length equals 15 residues. V shed 0 bases and J shed 3 bases, with 12 bases lying between them. CDR1 SGHRS and CDR2 YFSETQ come from the germline V gene. CDR3 in DNA: TGCGCCAGCAGCTTGGGGGTCTTCGGGGACTATGGCTACACCTTC. It is translated as CASSLGVFGDYGYTF.

This sequence joins TRBV6-5 and TRBJ1-5; D possibly corresponds to TRBD1 (6 bases). V was clipped by 7 bases and J by 2 bases, with 9 bases between them. This CDR3 is 13 amino acids long. Germline V CDR1 and CDR2: MNHEY, SVGAGI. CDR3 sequence reads: CASKAGGNQPQHF. The DNA for the CDR3 is TGTGCCAGCAAAGCAGGGGGCAATCAGCCCCAGCATTTT.

The chain uses TRBV5-1 and TRBJ2-7, with TRBD1 matching 7 bases. V was clipped by 5 bases and J by 3 bases; unmatched bases: 5. Germline V gives CDR1 SGHRS, CDR2 YFSETQ. This CDR3 has 13 residues. CDR3: CASRRTGVYEQYF. In DNA, the CDR3 is TGCGCCAGCAGGAGGACAGGCGTCTACGAGCAGTACTTC.

CDR3 residues: CASSPQTASSTEAFF. CDR3 sequence (DNA): TGTGCCAGCAGCCCTCAGACAGCGAGTAGCACTGAAGCTTTCTTT. The V call is TRBV7-2, the J call TRBJ1-1; D might be TRBD1 (5 bases). Germline CDR1 and CDR2: SGHTA and FQGNSA. This CDR3 spans 15 amino acids. V was trimmed by 5 bases and J by 4 bases, leaving 17 bases between them.

The chain joins TRBV7-6 to TRBJ2-7; D might be TRBD1 (5 bases). V lost 1 base, J lost 1 base, and 11 bases lay in between. CDR3 length: 15 amino acids. CDR1 is SGHVS and CDR2 is FNYEAQ in the germline V gene. The CDR3 here is CASSLGGGMSYEQYF. The DNA for the CDR3 is TGTGCCAGCAGCTTAGGGGGCGGAATGTCCTACGAGCAGTACTTC.

The genes are TRBV2 and TRBJ2-4; the match to TRBD2 covers 7 bases. V was clipped by 5 bases and J by 4 bases; unmatched bases: 8. Germline-derived CDR1 and CDR2 are SNHLY and FYNNEI. The CDR3 is 15 amino acids. CDR3 amino acids: CASSSGTTTKNIQYF. In nucleotides, the CDR3 is TGTGCCAGCAGTTCCGGGACTACAACAAAAAACATTCAGTACTTC.

This sequence joins TRBV30 and TRBJ2-1; 11 bases are shared with TRBD2. The V gene end was trimmed by 6 bases and the J gene end by 6 bases; junction bases not matched to a gene: 10. The CDR3 spans 15 residues. Per the germline V gene, CDR1 is GTSNPN and CDR2 is SVGIG (reference sequence). The CDR3 loop is CACTLAGGPFNEQFF. The CDR3 region has the DNA TGTGCCTGCACGTTAGCGGGAGGGCCTTTCAATGAGCAGTTCTTC.

The gene calls are TRBV18 and TRBJ2-2, with TRBD1 matching over 10 bases. This CDR3 contains 15 residues. Losses at the gene ends were 5 bases for V and 0 bases for J; bases not matched to a gene: 0. From germline, CDR1 is KGHSH and CDR2 LQKENI. The CDR3 nucleotides read TGTGCCAGCTCAGGACAGGGGGCGAACACCGGGGAGCTGTTTTTT. This sequence encodes CASSGQGANTGELFF. Variable domain in full (rest from reference TRBV18 and TRBJ2-2): NAGVMQNPRHLVRRRGQEARLRCSPMKGHSHVYWYRQLPEEGLKFMVYLQKENIIDESGMPKERFSAEFPKEGPSILRIQQVVRGDSAAYFCASSGQGANTGELFFGEGSRLTVL.